The next 8 T cell receptor beta chains were all read from a single sample in a study of T-cell reconstitution after alpha-beta-depleted transplantation in children. A TCRbeta library incorporating unique molecular identifiers was prepared. MiXCR was run by TCRdb on the PCR reads, yielding one entry per CDR3 protein. Of under 100,000 distinct CDR3 sequences in the sample, around 15% are singletons; the top ten hold 20%. Source: PBMCs, mostly from graft donor cells, taken 180 days after TCRalphabeta/CD19-depleted stem cell transplant. The receptors were gathered from a male patient between 2 and 10 years old who had a stem cell transplant for acute lymphoblastic leukemia, so the T cells may come from the graft donor.

V usage is TRBV7-9 and J usage is TRBJ2-7, with a weak D call TRBD2 (6 bases). Germline V gene sequence: CDR1 SEHNR, CDR2 FQNEAQ (reference sequence). The CDR3 covers 15 residues. Trimming left V 6 bases short and J 7 bases short, with 22 bases between. The CDR3 loop is CASSPRDSAFVEQYF. The CDR3 DNA sequence: TGTGCCAGCAGTCCACGGGACTCTGCGTTTGTGGAGCAGTACTTC.

This clonotype has a handful of counts. This chain joins TRBV10-2 and TRBJ1-4, with D unclear. V was clipped by 0 bases and J by 5 bases, with 16 bases between them. In germline, CDR1 is WSHSY, CDR2 SAAADI. The CDR3 runs 17 residues. The CDR3 coding sequence is TGCGCCAGCAGTGAGTCGACTCGGGCAGCTCTGAATGAAAAACTGTTTTTT. Translation: CASSESTRAALNEKLFF.

The chain recombines TRBV5-8 with TRBJ2-2, with TRBD2 identical over 7 bases. This CDR3 has 14 residues. Losses at the gene ends were 5 bases for V and 5 bases for J; bases not matched to a gene: 6. Germline lookup yields CDR1 SGHTS and CDR2 YDEGEE. DNA of the CDR3: TGTGCCAGCAGTTACCTAGCGGAGACCGGGGAGCTGTTTTTT. It specifies CASSYLAETGELFF. The variable domain in full, completed from reference TRBV5-8 and TRBJ2-2, reads EAGVTQSPTHLIKTRGQQATLRCSPISGHTSVYWYQQALGLGLQFLLWYDEGEERNRGNFPPRFSGRQFPNYSSELNVNALELEDSALYLCASSYLAETGELFFGEGSRLTVL.

The rearrangement links TRBV21-1 to TRBJ2-1. TRBV21-1 represents a pseudogene. The CDR3 covers 13 residues. The CDR3, as DNA: TGTGCCAGCAGATTTCTGGCCCACAATGAGCAGTTCTTC. Translation: CASRFLAHNEQFF.

This clonotype was seen a handful of times. V usage is TRBV12-3 or TRBV12-4 and J usage is TRBJ2-1; TRBD1 agrees at 9 bases. J gave up 8 bases and V 5 bases, and 7 bases lay outside the gene matches. The length of the CDR3 is 14 residues. CDR3 region: CASSTRDRVYEQFF. In DNA, the CDR3 is TGTGCCAGCAGTACCCGGGACAGGGTCTATGAGCAGTTCTTC.

V usage is TRBV7-2 and J usage is TRBJ1-1, with D possibly being TRBD1 (6 bases). V lost 5 bases to trimming and J lost 4 bases, with 11 bases between them. This CDR3 has 13 amino acids. Germline loops: CDR1 SGHTA, CDR2 FQGNSA. CDR3 sequence (DNA): TGTGCCAGCAGCCACGGAGGGGGCACTGAAGCTTTCTTT. It translates to CASSHGGGTEAFF. The variable domain in full, with the rest retrieved from reference TRBV7-2 and TRBJ1-1, is GAGVSQSPSNKVTEKGKDVELRCDPISGHTALYWYRQSLGQGLEFLIYFQGNSAPDKSGLPSDRFSAERTGGSVSTLTIQRTQQEDSAVYLCASSHGGGTEAFFGQGTRLTVV.

J is TRBJ1-2 and V is TRBV29-1; no clear D. CDR3 size: 10 residues. V was trimmed by 0 bases and J by 8 bases, leaving 4 bases between them. Germline V gene data show CDR1 as SQVTM and CDR2 as ANQGSEA. The DNA of the CDR3 is TGCAGCGTTGAAGAGACAGGCTACACCTTC. The encoded protein is CSVEETGYTF. Full variable domain (missing parts from reference TRBV29-1 and TRBJ1-2): SAVISQKPSRDICQRGTSLTIQCQVDSQVTMMFWYRQQPGQSLTLIATANQGSEATYESGFVIDKFPISRPNLTFSTLTVSNMSPEDSSIYLCSVEETGYTFGSGTRLTVV.

This clonotype was counted ten times or more. The V call is TRBV20-1, the J call TRBJ2-1; D is unresolved. Germline CDR1 DFQATT, CDR2 SNEGSKA (reference sequence). Trimming took 6 bases from V and 0 from J, leaving 15 bases between them. This CDR3 has 15 amino acids. CDR3 region: CSALELVSSYNEQFF. The CDR3 nucleotides read TGCAGTGCCCTAGAGTTGGTCTCCTCCTACAATGAGCAGTTCTTC.